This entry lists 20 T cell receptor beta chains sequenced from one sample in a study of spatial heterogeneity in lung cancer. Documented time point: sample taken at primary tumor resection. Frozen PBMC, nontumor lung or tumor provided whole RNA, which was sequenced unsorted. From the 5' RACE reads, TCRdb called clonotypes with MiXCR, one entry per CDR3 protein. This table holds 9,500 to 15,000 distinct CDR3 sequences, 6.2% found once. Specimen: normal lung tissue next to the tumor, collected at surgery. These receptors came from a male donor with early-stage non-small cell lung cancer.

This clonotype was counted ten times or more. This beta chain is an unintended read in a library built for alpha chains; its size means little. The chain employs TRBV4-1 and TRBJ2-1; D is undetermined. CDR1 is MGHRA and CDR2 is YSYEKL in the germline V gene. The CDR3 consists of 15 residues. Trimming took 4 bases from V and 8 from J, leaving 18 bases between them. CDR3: CASSLASMTLDEQFF. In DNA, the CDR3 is TGCGCCAGCAGCCTCGCTTCCATGACTCTGGATGAGCAGTTCTTC.

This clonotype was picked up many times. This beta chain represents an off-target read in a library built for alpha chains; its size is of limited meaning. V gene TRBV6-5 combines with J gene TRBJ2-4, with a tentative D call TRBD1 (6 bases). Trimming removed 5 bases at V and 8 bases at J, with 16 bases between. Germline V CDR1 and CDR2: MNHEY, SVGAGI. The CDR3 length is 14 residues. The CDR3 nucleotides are TGTGCCAGCAGTAACTGGGGGCAGGCGGACATTCAGTACTTC. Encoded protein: CASSNWGQADIQYF.

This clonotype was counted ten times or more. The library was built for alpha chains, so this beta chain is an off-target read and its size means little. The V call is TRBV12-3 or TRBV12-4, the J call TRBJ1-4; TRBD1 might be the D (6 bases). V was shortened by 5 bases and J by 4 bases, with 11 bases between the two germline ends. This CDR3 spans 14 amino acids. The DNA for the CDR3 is TGTGCCAGCAGTGGGGACATAGATAATGAAAAACTGTTTTTT. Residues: CASSGDIDNEKLFF.

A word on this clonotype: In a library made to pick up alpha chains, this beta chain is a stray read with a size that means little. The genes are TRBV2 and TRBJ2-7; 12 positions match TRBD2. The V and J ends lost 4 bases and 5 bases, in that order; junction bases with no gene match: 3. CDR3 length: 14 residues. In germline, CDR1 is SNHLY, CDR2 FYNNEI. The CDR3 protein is CASSGLAGANEQYF. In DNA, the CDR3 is TGTGCCAGCAGTGGACTAGCGGGAGCCAACGAGCAGTACTTC.

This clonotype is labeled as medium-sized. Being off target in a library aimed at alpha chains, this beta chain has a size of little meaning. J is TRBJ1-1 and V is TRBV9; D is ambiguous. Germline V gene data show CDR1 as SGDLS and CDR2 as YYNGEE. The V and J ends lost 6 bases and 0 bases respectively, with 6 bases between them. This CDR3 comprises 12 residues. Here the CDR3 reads CASNEVNTEAFF. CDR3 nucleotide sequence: TGTGCCAGCAATGAGGTGAACACTGAAGCTTTCTTT.

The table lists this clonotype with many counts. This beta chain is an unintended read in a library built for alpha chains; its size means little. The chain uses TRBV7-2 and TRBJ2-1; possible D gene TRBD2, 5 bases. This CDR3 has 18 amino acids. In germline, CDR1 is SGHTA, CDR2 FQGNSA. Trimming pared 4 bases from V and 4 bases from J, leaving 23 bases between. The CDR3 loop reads CASSSTSRGLGGYNEQFF. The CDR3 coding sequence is TGTGCCAGCAGCTCAACTTCCCGAGGGCTAGGTGGTTACAATGAGCAGTTCTTC.

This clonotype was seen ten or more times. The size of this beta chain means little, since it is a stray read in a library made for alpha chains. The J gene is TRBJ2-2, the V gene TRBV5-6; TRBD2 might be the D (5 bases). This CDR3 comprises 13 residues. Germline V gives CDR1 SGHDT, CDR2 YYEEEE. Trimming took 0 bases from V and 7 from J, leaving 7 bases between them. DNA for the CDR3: TGTGCCAGCAGCTTGGTGGACTTCGGGGAGCTGTTTTTT. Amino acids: CASSLVDFGELFF.

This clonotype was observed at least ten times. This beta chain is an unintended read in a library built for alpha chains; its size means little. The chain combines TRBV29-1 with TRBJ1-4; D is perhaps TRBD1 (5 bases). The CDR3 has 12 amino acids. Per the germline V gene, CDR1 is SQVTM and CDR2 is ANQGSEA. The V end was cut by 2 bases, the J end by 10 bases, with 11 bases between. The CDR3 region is CSVEWAQGKLFF. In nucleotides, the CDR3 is TGCAGCGTTGAATGGGCCCAGGGAAAACTGTTTTTT.

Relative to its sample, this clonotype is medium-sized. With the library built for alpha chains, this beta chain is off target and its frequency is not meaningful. The CDR3 DNA follows: TGTGCCAGCAGCGTAGCTGGGGGGCTGGAGGAGACCCAGTACTTC. It codes for CASSVAGGLEETQYF. This sequence joins TRBV9 and TRBJ2-5, with D possibly called TRBD1 or TRBD2 (6 bases each). V lost 0 bases, J lost 5 bases, and 14 bases lay in between. CDR1 is SGDLS, CDR2 YYNGEE, per germline. The CDR3 sequence is 15 residues long.

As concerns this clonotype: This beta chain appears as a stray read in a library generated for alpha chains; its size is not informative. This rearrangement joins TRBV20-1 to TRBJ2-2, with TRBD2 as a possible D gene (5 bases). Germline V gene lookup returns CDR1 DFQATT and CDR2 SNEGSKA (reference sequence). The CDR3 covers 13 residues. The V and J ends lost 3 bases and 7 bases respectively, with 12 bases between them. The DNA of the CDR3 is TGCAGTGCTAGTCGAGGGAGTGGCGGGGAGCTGTTTTTT. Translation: CSASRGSGGELFF.

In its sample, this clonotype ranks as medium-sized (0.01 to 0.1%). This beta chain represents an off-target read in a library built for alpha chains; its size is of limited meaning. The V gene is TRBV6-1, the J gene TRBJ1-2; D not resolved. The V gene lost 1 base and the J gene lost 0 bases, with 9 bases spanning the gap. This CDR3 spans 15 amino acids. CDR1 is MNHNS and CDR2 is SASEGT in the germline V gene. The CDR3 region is CASSEGSGANYGYTF. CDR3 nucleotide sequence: TGTGCCAGCAGTGAAGGAAGTGGAGCTAACTATGGCTACACCTTC.

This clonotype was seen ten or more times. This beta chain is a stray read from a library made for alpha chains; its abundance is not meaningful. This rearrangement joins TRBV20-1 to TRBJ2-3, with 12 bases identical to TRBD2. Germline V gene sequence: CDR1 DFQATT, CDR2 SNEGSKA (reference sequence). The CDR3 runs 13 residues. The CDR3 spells CSFRTSGTYTQYF. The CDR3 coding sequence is TGCAGCTTTAGGACTAGCGGGACGTATACGCAGTATTTT.

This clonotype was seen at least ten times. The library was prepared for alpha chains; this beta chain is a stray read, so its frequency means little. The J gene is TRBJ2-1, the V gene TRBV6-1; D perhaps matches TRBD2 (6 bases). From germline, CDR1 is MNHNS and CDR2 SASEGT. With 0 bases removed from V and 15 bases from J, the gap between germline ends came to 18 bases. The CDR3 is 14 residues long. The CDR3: CASSEAHGTPRPFF. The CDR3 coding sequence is TGTGCCAGCAGTGAAGCCCACGGGACTCCCCGGCCGTTCTTC.

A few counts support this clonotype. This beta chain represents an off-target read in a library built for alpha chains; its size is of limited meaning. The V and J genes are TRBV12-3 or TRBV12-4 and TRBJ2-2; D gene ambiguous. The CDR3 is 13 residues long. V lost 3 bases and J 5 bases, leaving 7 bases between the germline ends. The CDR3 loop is CASSFKVTGELFF. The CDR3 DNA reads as TGTGCCAGCAGTTTCAAGGTGACCGGGGAGCTGTTTTTT.

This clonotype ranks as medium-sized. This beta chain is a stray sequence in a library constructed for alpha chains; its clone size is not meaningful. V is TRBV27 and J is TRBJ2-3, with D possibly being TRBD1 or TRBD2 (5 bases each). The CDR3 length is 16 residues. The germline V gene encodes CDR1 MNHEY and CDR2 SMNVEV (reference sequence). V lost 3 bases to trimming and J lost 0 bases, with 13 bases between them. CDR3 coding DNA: TGTGCCAGCAGTTTGCCCGGGGCTATTAGCACAGATACGCAGTATTTT. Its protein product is CASSLPGAISTDTQYF.

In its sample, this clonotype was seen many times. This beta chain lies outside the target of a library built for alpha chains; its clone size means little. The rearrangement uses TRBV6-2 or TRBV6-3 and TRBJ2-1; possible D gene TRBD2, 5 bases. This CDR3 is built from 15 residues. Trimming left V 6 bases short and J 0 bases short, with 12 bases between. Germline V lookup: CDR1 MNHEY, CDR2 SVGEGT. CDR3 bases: TGTGCCAGCAGACATGGTGGGAGCTCCTACAATGAGCAGTTCTTC. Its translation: CASRHGGSSYNEQFF.

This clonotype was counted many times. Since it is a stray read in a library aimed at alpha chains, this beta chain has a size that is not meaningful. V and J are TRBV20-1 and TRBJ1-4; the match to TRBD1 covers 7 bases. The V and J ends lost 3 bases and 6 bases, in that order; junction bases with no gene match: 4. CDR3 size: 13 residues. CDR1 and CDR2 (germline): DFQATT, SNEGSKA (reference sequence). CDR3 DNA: TGCAGTGCTAGCCGCACAGGGGATGAAAAACTGTTTTTT. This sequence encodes CSASRTGDEKLFF.

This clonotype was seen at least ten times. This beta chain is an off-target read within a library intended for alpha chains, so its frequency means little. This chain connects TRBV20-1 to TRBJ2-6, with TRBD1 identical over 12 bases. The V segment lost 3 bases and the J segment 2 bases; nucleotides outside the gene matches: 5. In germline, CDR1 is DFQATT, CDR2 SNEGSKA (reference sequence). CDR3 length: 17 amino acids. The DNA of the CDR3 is TGCAGTGCTAGGGGACAGGGGGCTTCAGCTGGGGCCAACGTCCTGACTTTC. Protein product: CSARGQGASAGANVLTF.

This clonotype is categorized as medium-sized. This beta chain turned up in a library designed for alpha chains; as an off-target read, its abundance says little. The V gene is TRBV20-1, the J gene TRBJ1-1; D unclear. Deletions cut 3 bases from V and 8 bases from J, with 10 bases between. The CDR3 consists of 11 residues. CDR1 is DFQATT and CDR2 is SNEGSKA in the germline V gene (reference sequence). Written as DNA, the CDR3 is TGCAGTGCTAGGGGATTAGCCGAAGCTTTCTTT. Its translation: CSARGLAEAFF.

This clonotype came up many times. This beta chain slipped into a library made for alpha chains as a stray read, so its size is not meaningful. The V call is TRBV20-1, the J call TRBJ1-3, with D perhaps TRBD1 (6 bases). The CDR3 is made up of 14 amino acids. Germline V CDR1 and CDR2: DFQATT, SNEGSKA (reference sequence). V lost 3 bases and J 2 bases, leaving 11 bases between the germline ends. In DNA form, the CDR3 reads TGCAGTGCTAGTCTTCAGGGGCCTGGAAACACCATATATTTT. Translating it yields CSASLQGPGNTIYF.